One and the same sample provided the 2 T cell receptor beta chains below, sequenced in a study of T cells in Graves' hyperthyroidism and ophthalmopathy. TCR beta CDR3 regions were amplified from RNA. Using the HTBI primer set, a first-round RT-PCR was run on the TCR CDR3. One entry per CDR3 protein results from TCRdb running MiXCR on the multiplex PCR reads. The sample consists of 480,000 or so distinct CDR3 sequences, 40% to 55% of them appearing once. What was sequenced was peripheral blood or thyroid tissue (not recorded which). The receptors derive from an adult woman with Graves' disease, either hyperthyroidism or ophthalmopathy (not recorded which).

This chain joins TRBV2 and TRBJ2-7, with D perhaps TRBD2 (5 bases). The CDR3 totals 15 residues. Germline loops: CDR1 SNHLY, CDR2 FYNNEI. The V gene lost 7 bases and the J gene lost 5 bases, with 21 bases spanning the gap. In DNA, the CDR3 is TGTGCCAGCATTATGGACGGACTCGATCTTAACGAGCAGTACTTC. Translated: CASIMDGLDLNEQYF. Looking up the rest from reference TRBV2 and TRBJ2-7 gives the full variable domain: EPEVTQTPSHQVTQMGQEVILRCVPISNHLYFYWYRQILGQKVEFLVSFYNNEISEKSEIFDDQFSVERPDGSNFTLKIRSTKLEDSAMYFCASIMDGLDLNEQYFGPGTRLTVT.

About this clonotype: Without the conserved terminal phenylalanine or tryptophan, this CDR3 likely stems from a read error. The V call is TRBV7-2, the J call TRBJ2-7, with D possibly TRBD2 on 6 matching bases. Between the trimmed V and J ends, which lost 6 bases and 2 bases, there was a span of 17 bases. The CDR3 has 15 amino acids. CDR1 and CDR2 (germline): SGHTA, FQGNSA. The CDR3, as DNA: TGTGCCAGCAGTGGGGGGTACGGGAACCCCTACGAGCAGTACCTC. Residues: CASSGGYGNPYEQYL.